This T cell receptor (beta chain) appears in the sequencing data of a study of response to subunit inactivated influenza vaccine. Overall study results and limits: The authors put forward the suggestion that each seasonal influenza vaccination may bring in only a limited number of new T cells.

Germline-derived CDR1 and CDR2 are DFQATT and SNEGSKA (reference sequence). V was trimmed by 6 bases and J by 1 base, leaving 13 bases between them. This CDR3 contains 14 residues. Concerning this clonotype: What it binds is not known.

One entry per CDR3 protein results from TCRdb running MiXCR on the RT-PCR reads. The table includes roughly 650,000 distinct CDR3 sequences, 14% detected once. The chain uses TRBV20-1 and TRBJ1-5; tentative D call: TRBD1 (6 bases). Sequenced material: PBMCs from blood, taken 14 days before vaccination. The clonotype originates from a man aged 50 or older who received an inactivated influenza vaccine. This CDR3 reads CSAIPGASNQPQHF. CDR3 nucleotides: TGCAGTGCCATCCCGGGGGCGAGCAATCAGCCCCAGCATTTT.